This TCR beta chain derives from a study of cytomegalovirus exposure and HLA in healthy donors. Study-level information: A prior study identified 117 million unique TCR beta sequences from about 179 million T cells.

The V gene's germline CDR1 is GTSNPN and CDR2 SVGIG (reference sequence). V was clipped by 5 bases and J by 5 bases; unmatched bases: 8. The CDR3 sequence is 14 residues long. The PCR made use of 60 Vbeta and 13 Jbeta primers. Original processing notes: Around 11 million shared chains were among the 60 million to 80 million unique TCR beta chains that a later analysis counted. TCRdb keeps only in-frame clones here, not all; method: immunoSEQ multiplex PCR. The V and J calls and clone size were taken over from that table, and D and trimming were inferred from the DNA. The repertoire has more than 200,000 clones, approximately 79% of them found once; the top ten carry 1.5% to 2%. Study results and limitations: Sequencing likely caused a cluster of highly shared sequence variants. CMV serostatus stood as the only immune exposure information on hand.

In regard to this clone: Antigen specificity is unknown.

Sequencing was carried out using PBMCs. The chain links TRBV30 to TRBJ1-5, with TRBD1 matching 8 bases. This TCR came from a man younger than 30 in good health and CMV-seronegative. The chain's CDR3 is CAWLTGGNDQPQHF. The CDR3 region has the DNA TGTGCCTGGCTCACAGGGGGAAATGATCAGCCCCAGCATTTT.